These 10 T cell receptor beta chains were sequenced from one sample in a study of T cells after yellow fever vaccination. TCRdb re-analysed the 5' RACE reads in MiXCR, keeping a single row per CDR3 protein. The sample includes 100,000 to 150,000 distinct CDR3 sequences, 7.4% seen only once; the top ten take around 2.6%. The sequences come from CD4+ T cells sorted from PBMCs, collected less than 11 days after the first yellow fever vaccination. The receptors originated from a man in his late teens or twenties who received the YFV17D yellow fever vaccine.

This clonotype was detected ten times or more. Here the CDR3 reads CLGREVGGTQYF. The CDR3 DNA follows: TGTCTAGGCAGGGAGGTAGGGGGGACCCAGTACTTC. This rearrangement joins TRBV30 to TRBJ2-5, with D perhaps matching TRBD1 or TRBD2 (6 bases each). Germline V gives CDR1 GTSNPN, CDR2 SVGIG (reference sequence). The CDR3 has 12 residues.

A note on this clonotype: This may arise from a read error, as a much more abundant clone is one base away. The chain recombines TRBV11-2 with TRBJ2-1, with a tentative D call TRBD1 (6 bases). Germline CDR1 is SGHAT and CDR2 is FQNNGV. The CDR3 contains 14 residues. CDR3 sequence reads: CASSLDLWDNAQFF. The CDR3 coding sequence is TGTGCCAGCAGCTTAGATCTTTGGGACAATGCGCAGTTCTTC. The full variable domain, with the rest looked up from reference TRBV11-2 and TRBJ2-1, is EAGVAQSPRYKIIEKRQSVAFWCNPISGHATLYWYQQILGQGPKLLIQFQNNGVVDDSQLPKDRFSAERLKGVDSTLKIQPAKLEDSAVYLCASSLDLWDNAQFFGPGTRLTVL.

This clonotype was counted ten times or more. The chain joins TRBV7-9 to TRBJ2-3, with D maybe TRBD2 (7 bases). The V end lost 1 base, the J end lost 4 bases, and 12 bases lay between the germline ends. Germline CDR1 is SEHNR and CDR2 is FQNEAQ (reference sequence). The CDR3 consists of 15 residues. The CDR3 sequence: CASSLVGGPPDTQYF. The CDR3 nucleotides read TGTGCCAGCAGCTTAGTGGGGGGGCCGCCAGATACGCAGTATTTT.

This clonotype was found many times. The chain uses TRBV5-1 and TRBJ2-2; the match to TRBD2 covers 7 bases. The CDR3 runs 16 residues. V gave up 4 bases and J gave up 5 bases; unmatched junction bases: 11. From germline, CDR1 is SGHRS and CDR2 YFSETQ. The chain's CDR3 is CASSPDINGGTGELFF. In DNA, the CDR3 is TGCGCCAGCAGCCCGGACATCAACGGGGGGACCGGGGAGCTGTTTTTT. The complete variable domain, with remaining parts taken from reference TRBV5-1 and TRBJ2-2, reads KAGVTQTPRYLIKTRGQQVTLSCSPISGHRSVSWYQQTPGQGLQFLFEYFSETQRNKGNFPGRFSGRQFSNSRSEMNVSTLELGDSALYLCASSPDINGGTGELFFGEGSRLTVL.

This clonotype was detected ten times or more. CDR3 region: CASSQDQGSPLHF. CDR3 in DNA: TGCGCCAGCAGCCAAGATCAGGGGTCACCCCTCCACTTT. The J gene is TRBJ1-6, the V gene TRBV4-3, with D tentatively TRBD1 (6 bases). Germline values: CDR1 LGHNA, CDR2 YSLEER. CDR3 size: 13 residues. Deletions cut 0 bases from V and 10 bases from J, with 7 bases between.

About this clonotype itself: This may be a read error, as it is one base from a much larger clone. J is TRBJ2-1 and V is TRBV5-1; TRBD2 matches at 13 bases. Trimming took 4 bases from V and 15 from J; bases not matched to a gene: 13. Germline CDR1 and CDR2: SGHRS and YFSETQ. The CDR3 spans 15 residues. The CDR3, as DNA: TGCGCCAGCAGCCCCGGGACTAGCGGGGCCGCAGGGCGGTTCTTC. Residues: CASSPGTSGAAGRFF.

This clonotype was seen many times. The chain joins TRBV9 to TRBJ1-1; tentative D call: TRBD1 (5 bases). Germline CDR1 is SGDLS and CDR2 is YYNGEE. The CDR3 runs 12 residues. V dropped 5 bases and J dropped 10 bases, with 15 bases sitting between them. Here the CDR3 reads CASSGDEWGAFF. The CDR3 DNA follows: TGTGCCAGCAGTGGGGACGAGTGGGGAGCTTTCTTT.

This clonotype was observed a few times. The rearrangement joins TRBV7-2 to TRBJ2-1; weak D call: TRBD2 (6 bases). The germline V gene encodes CDR1 SGHTA and CDR2 FQGNSA. V was shortened by 6 bases and J by 7 bases, with 22 bases between the two germline ends. The CDR3 extends over 16 amino acids. CDR3 amino acids: CASSPGGRGLMNEQFF. The CDR3 DNA reads TGTGCCAGCAGTCCCGGGGGTAGGGGCCTGATGAATGAGCAGTTCTTC.

This clonotype was seen at least ten times. J is TRBJ2-7 and V is TRBV6-4; D gene uncertain. The CDR3 contains 9 residues. CDR1 and CDR2 from the germline V gene are MRHNA and SNTAGT. CDR3 sequence reads: CGREYEQYV. The CDR3 region has the DNA TGTGGAAGGGAATACGAGCAGTACGTC.

There are many counts of this clonotype. The V call is TRBV20-1, the J call TRBJ2-6, with 10 bases that match TRBD1. The CDR3 covers 15 residues. Germline loops: CDR1 DFQATT, CDR2 SNEGSKA (reference sequence). V dropped 6 bases and J dropped 0; count of bases not matched to a gene: 2. CDR3 protein: CSARQGASGANVLTF. DNA for the CDR3: TGCAGTGCGAGACAGGGGGCCTCTGGGGCCAACGTCCTGACTTTC.